Presented here are 11 T cell receptor beta chains from one specimen sequenced in a study of cytomegalovirus exposure and HLA in healthy donors. PCR involved 60 Vbeta and 13 Jbeta primers. Using immunoSEQ multiplex PCR, the repertoire was profiled, and TCRdb retains in-frame clones only, with some absent. The sample data list some 70,000 clones. The specimen was PBMCs. Source of these receptors: a boy younger than 18 in good health and CMV-seronegative.

The CDR3 region has the DNA TGTGCCAGCAGCAGTGACAGGAACACTGAAGCTTTCTTT. The encoded protein is CASSSDRNTEAFF. This chain uses TRBV6-1 with TRBJ1-1; D possibly corresponds to TRBD1 (5 bases). CDR3 length: 13 residues. In germline, CDR1 is MNHNS, CDR2 SASEGT. V shed 6 bases and J shed 1 base, with 9 bases lying between them.

The rearrangement uses TRBV5-1 and TRBJ2-1; 8 bases line up with TRBD2. From germline, CDR1 is SGHRS and CDR2 YFSETQ. The CDR3 contains 14 residues. V shed 1 base and J 6 bases; nucleotides not matched to a gene: 3. The CDR3 DNA is TGCGCCAGCAGCTTGCGGGGGGGCCGCAATGAGCAGTTCTTC. Amino acids: CASSLRGGRNEQFF. Drawing the rest from reference TRBV5-1 and TRBJ2-1, the complete variable domain is KAGVTQTPRYLIKTRGQQVTLSCSPISGHRSVSWYQQTPGQGLQFLFEYFSETQRNKGNFPGRFSGRQFSNSRSEMNVSTLELGDSALYLCASSLRGGRNEQFFGPGTRLTVL.

A word on this clone: The sample carries other DNA sequences with the same CDR3. V is TRBV4-1 and J is TRBJ1-6; D is unclear. V was cut by 3 bases and J by 10 bases, with 10 bases left in between. The CDR3 contains 13 residues. Looked up from germline, CDR1 is MGHRA and CDR2 is YSYEKL. The CDR3 DNA follows: TGCGCCAGCAGCCACGTTGAGATGTCACCCCTCCACTTT. It codes for CASSHVEMSPLHF.

J is TRBJ2-1 and V is TRBV4-3, with 9 bases lining up with TRBD2. CDR3 length equals 17 residues. V lost 0 bases and J lost 3; bases outside the gene matches: 6. CDR1 is LGHNA and CDR2 is YSLEER in the germline V gene. CDR3 bases: TGCGCCAGCAGCCAAGATTCGGCGGGAGGGCTCTACAATGAGCAGTTCTTC. This gives the protein CASSQDSAGGLYNEQFF.

The chain has TRBV9 and TRBJ1-1; TRBD1 matches 8 bases. The CDR3 runs 15 residues. Trimming removed 4 bases from V and 1 base from J; junction bases left unmatched: 6. Germline V gene sequence: CDR1 SGDLS, CDR2 YYNGEE. This chain's CDR3 is CASSPRQGTNTEAFF. CDR3 bases: TGTGCCAGCAGCCCCCGACAGGGGACGAACACTGAAGCTTTCTTT.

The chain carries TRBV25-1 and TRBJ2-1; 12 bases are shared with TRBD2. The CDR3 has 16 residues. Germline V CDR1 and CDR2: MGHDK, SYGVNS. V shed 5 bases and J 5 bases; nucleotides not matched to a gene: 7. The CDR3 DNA sequence: TGTGCCAGCAGTATTACTAGCGGGGGGACCGACAATGAGCAGTTCTTC. This sequence encodes CASSITSGGTDNEQFF.

The V and J genes are TRBV7-2 and TRBJ2-7, with a possible D match to TRBD1 (7 bases). The germline gives CDR1 SGHTA, CDR2 FQGNSA. With 5 bases removed from V and 3 bases from J, the gap between germline ends came to 17 bases. The CDR3 totals 15 residues. The CDR3 region is CASSPRGTESYEQYF. Written as DNA, the CDR3 is TGTGCCAGCAGCCCCCGGGGGACAGAGAGCTACGAGCAGTACTTC. The variable domain in full, with the rest retrieved from reference TRBV7-2 and TRBJ2-7, is GAGVSQSPSNKVTEKGKDVELRCDPISGHTALYWYRQSLGQGLEFLIYFQGNSAPDKSGLPSDRFSAERTGGSVSTLTIQRTQQEDSAVYLCASSPRGTESYEQYFGPGTRLTVT.

This chain connects TRBV9 to TRBJ2-3; tentative D call: TRBD1 (5 bases). In germline, CDR1 is SGDLS, CDR2 YYNGEE. Trimming removed 4 bases from V and 1 base from J, with 13 bases in between. The CDR3 covers 15 residues. The CDR3 DNA follows: TGTGCCAGCAGCCAGACCAGGGTCGGCACAGATACGCAGTATTTT. The encoded protein is CASSQTRVGTDTQYF.

The chain uses TRBV19 and TRBJ2-2, with a tentative D call TRBD1 (6 bases). Germline CDR1 reads LNHDA; CDR2 reads SQIVND (reference sequence). Trimming shortened V by 5 bases and J by 6 bases, and 16 bases separated the two germline ends. The CDR3 has 15 residues. This chain's CDR3 is CASSLGAGEAGELFF. The CDR3 DNA is TGTGCCAGTAGTCTGGGGGCGGGTGAGGCCGGGGAGCTGTTTTTT.

Note on this clone: This specimen includes other DNA sequences encoding the same CDR3. The chain is built from TRBV11-2 and TRBJ2-7; the match to TRBD2 covers 7 bases. The CDR3 totals 15 residues. Germline V gene sequence: CDR1 SGHAT, CDR2 FQNNGV. Trimming at V came to 1 base and at J to 2 bases, leaving 5 bases not matched to a gene. CDR3 coding DNA: TGTGCCAGCAGCTTAGTGGGGGGAGGGCCCTACGAGCAGTACTTC. It encodes CASSLVGGGPYEQYF. Drawing the rest from reference TRBV11-2 and TRBJ2-7, the complete variable domain is EAGVAQSPRYKIIEKRQSVAFWCNPISGHATLYWYQQILGQGPKLLIQFQNNGVVDDSQLPKDRFSAERLKGVDSTLKIQPAKLEDSAVYLCASSLVGGGPYEQYFGPGTRLTVT.

This chain joins TRBV28 and TRBJ1-3; 9 positions match TRBD1. Germline assignment: CDR1 MDHEN and CDR2 SYDVKM. The V segment lost 3 bases and the J segment 8 bases; nucleotides outside the gene matches: 2. CDR3 length: 13 amino acids. CDR3 in amino acids: CASSLDRGDTIYF. The CDR3 DNA is TGTGCCAGCAGTTTGGACAGGGGAGACACCATATATTTT.